This entry concerns a single T cell receptor (beta chain). Its antigen is not known. This sample was taken from a study of graft-versus-host responses after intestinal transplantation. This table comes from immunoSEQ multiplex PCR, and its TCRdb copy is limited to in-frame clones, with some not included. The table lists about 120,000 clones, roughly 93% of them singletons. The CDR3 covers 16 residues. V gave up 0 bases and J gave up 5 bases, with 14 bases separating them. Looked up from germline, CDR1 is SGHDT and CDR2 is YYEEEE. Study outcomes and limitations: The recipient marrow held GvH clones, and some of them showed up first in ileum or blood.

The clonotype comes from a human donor who received an intestinal transplant. The V and J genes are TRBV5-6 and TRBJ1-4; D remains unclear. Material: unstimulated CD4+ T cells sorted from spleen or lymph node cells, obtained before intestinal transplant. The CDR3 DNA follows: TGTGCCAGCAGCTTGGGCCGTCGGACGAGGAATGAAAAACTGTTTTTT. The encoded protein is CASSLGRRTRNEKLFF.